Following are 8 T cell receptor beta chains from one sample sequenced in a study of cytomegalovirus exposure and HLA in healthy donors. The PCR employed 60 Vbeta primers together with 13 Jbeta primers. Clones were read by immunoSEQ multiplex PCR, and TCRdb kept only the in-frame ones, dropping some. Of approximately 100,000 clones in the sample, about four fifths were seen once. The sample consisted of PBMCs. The source is a woman between 35 and 50 years old in good health and CMV-seronegative.

The chain uses TRBV5-1 and TRBJ1-5; 7 bases fit TRBD1. Germline V gene lookup returns CDR1 SGHRS and CDR2 YFSETQ. The J segment lost 5 bases and the V segment lost 7 bases, leaving 9 bases of the junction unmatched. CDR3 length: 14 amino acids. CDR3 residues: CASSLTTGDQPQHF. The CDR3 nucleotides read TGCGCCAGCTCGCTGACAACAGGGGATCAGCCCCAGCATTTT.

This sequence joins TRBV9 and TRBJ2-3; 7 positions match TRBD2. The V gene end was trimmed by 6 bases and the J gene end by 0 bases; junction bases not matched to a gene: 7. The length of the CDR3 is 15 residues. The germline CDR1 and CDR2 sequences are SGDLS and YYNGEE. Written as DNA, the CDR3 is TGTGCCAGCACGCCGACTAGCTTTAGCACAGATACGCAGTATTTT. This translates into CASTPTSFSTDTQYF.

The chain combines TRBV13 with TRBJ2-7; TRBD2 agrees at 9 bases. V dropped 2 bases and J dropped 2; count of bases not matched to a gene: 7. This CDR3 spans 16 amino acids. Germline-derived CDR1 and CDR2 are PRHDT and FYEKMQ (reference sequence). The CDR3 DNA reads as TGTGCCAGCAGCTTAAGCCTAGCGGGAAGGCCCTACGAGCAGTACTTC. Protein: CASSLSLAGRPYEQYF.

The chain has TRBV28 and TRBJ1-2, with D tentatively TRBD1 (6 bases). Germline lookup yields CDR1 MDHEN and CDR2 SYDVKM. The CDR3 spans 15 residues. V was cut by 2 bases and J by 6 bases, with 16 bases left in between. The CDR3 region has the DNA TGTGCCAGCAGTTTAGGTGGGGGCGCAGTTCATGGCTACACCTTC. Amino acid sequence: CASSLGGGAVHGYTF.

The chain is built from TRBV5-1 and TRBJ2-3, with D perhaps TRBD1 (6 bases). The CDR3 sequence is 15 residues long. Germline CDR1 is SGHRS and CDR2 is YFSETQ. V was pared by 0 bases and J by 1 base, with 9 bases between. This CDR3 reads CASSLVSGGTDTQYF. DNA for the CDR3: TGCGCCAGCAGCTTGGTCTCAGGGGGCACAGATACGCAGTATTTT.

The rearrangement links TRBV7-9 to TRBJ1-5; D is ambiguous. Deletions cut 5 bases from V and 2 bases from J, with 7 bases between. Germline V gene sequence: CDR1 SEHNR, CDR2 FQNEAQ (reference sequence). This CDR3 is built from 13 residues. CDR3 sequence (DNA): TGTGCCAGCAGCCCCCAGGGCAATCAGCCCCAGCATTTT. Its protein is CASSPQGNQPQHF.

The J gene is TRBJ1-2, the V gene TRBV27; TRBD1 matches at 10 bases. Germline V gene data show CDR1 as MNHEY and CDR2 as SMNVEV (reference sequence). The CDR3 contains 13 residues. The ends lost 4 bases at V and 6 bases at J; junction bases unmatched: 2. The CDR3 DNA reads as TGTGCCAGCAGTTCCGGACAGGGGGATGGCTACACCTTC. Residues: CASSSGQGDGYTF.

The CDR3 protein is CASSTGTGETQYF. The CDR3 coding sequence is TGCGCCAGCAGCACGGGGACAGGTGAGACCCAGTACTTC. The J gene is TRBJ2-5, the V gene TRBV5-1, with TRBD1 identical over 8 bases. This CDR3 has 13 amino acids. Germline V lookup: CDR1 SGHRS, CDR2 YFSETQ. The V gene end was trimmed by 4 bases and the J gene end by 5 bases; junction bases not matched to a gene: 4.